Listed below are T cell receptor beta chains from one sample, sequenced in a study of T cell changes during pregnancy in multiple sclerosis. Assay used: immunoSEQ multiplex PCR; TCRdb lists only in-frame clones, some missing. The sample lists some 63,000 clones; 90% to 95% were seen once. The sample here was peripheral blood, taken before pregnancy. These TCRs come from a female donor with multiple sclerosis, enrolled in a pregnancy study. CDR3s include the opening cysteine and the closing phenylalanine or tryptophan. Each record gives: V gene, J gene, clone size, CDR3 protein. Clone size, where shown, is once, few, many, or a class for clones that have expanded.

TRBV6-1	TRBJ1-1	.	CASRNYRGGTEAFF
TRBV29-1	TRBJ2-1	.	CSVSISSYNEQFF
TRBV15	TRBJ1-2	once	CATSRVRQGANYGYTF
TRBV21-1	TRBJ1-5	.	CASSKSSHRVVDSNQPQHF
TRBV19	TRBJ1-2	few	CASSIDGTVYGYTF
TRBV20-1	TRBJ2-5	.	CSAGLPETQYF
TRBV6-4	TRBJ1-1	.	CASSGGASSEAFF
TRBV7-2	TRBJ2-3	.	CASSARQGGSTDTQYF
TRBV9	TRBJ2-1	.	CASSVVSGGAPNEQFF
TRBV7-8	TRBJ1-3	.	CASSLAWGAGNTIYF
TRBV6-1	TRBJ2-3	.	CASSGLAGGYTDTQYF
TRBV29-1	TRBJ1-1	.	CSVPVEDRGYGEAFF
TRBV5-8	TRBJ2-7	.	CASNPTGSFSYEQYF
TRBV5-1	TRBJ1-3	.	CASSLDGVSGNTIYF
TRBV5-4	TRBJ2-2	.	CASSLGGAVELFF
TRBV18	TRBJ1-3	.	CASSPPLAKIHYSGNTIYF
TRBV7-9	TRBJ1-2	.	CASSPIGNRGQLIYGYTF
TRBV6-5	TRBJ1-2	.	CASSRDRGHYGYTF
TRBV7-2	TRBJ2-3	.	CASSSGGSTDTQYF
TRBV6-6	TRBJ2-7	.	CASSYGTNSYEQYF
TRBV6-6	TRBJ1-1	once	CASSYSAPGGGTEAFF
TRBV4-3	TRBJ2-6	.	CASSQESGSGANVLTF
TRBV5-5	TRBJ2-5	.	CASSYLAGASETQYF
TRBV2	TRBJ2-1	.	CASSEVGGGDEQFF
TRBV2	TRBJ1-4	.	CASRAHTGATNEKLFF
TRBV19	TRBJ2-7	.	CASSLRDRGPYEQYF
TRBV19	TRBJ1-5	.	CASSYDGGPNQPQHF
TRBV27	TRBJ2-1	.	CASRKLAGGGEQFF
TRBV6-5	TRBJ1-2	.	CASSPYDRARGGYTF
TRBV6-1	TRBJ2-7	.	CASSGHATGRAYEQYF
TRBV12-5	TRBJ2-7	.	CASGSAYEQYF
TRBV6-1	TRBJ2-5	.	CASSEVQGGSQYF
TRBV7-6	TRBJ1-1	.	CASSLGGQGNTEAFF
TRBV6-6	TRBJ1-1	.	CASSPRGADTEAFF
TRBV19	TRBJ1-2	.	CASSIDGDSSNYGYTF
TRBV7-2	TRBJ2-3	.	CASSAGAGDTQYF
TRBV18	TRBJ1-4	.	CASSTGGEKLFF
TRBV5-8	TRBJ2-7	.	CASSLVGLAGSYEQYF
TRBV18	TRBJ1-1	.	CASSPGWGLDTEAFF
TRBV7-6	TRBJ1-2	.	CASSSSQGGYGYTF
TRBV19	TRBJ2-4	.	CASSPGVAKNIQYF
TRBV5-4	TRBJ1-6	medium-sized	CASSLAGPPSPLHF
TRBV9	TRBJ2-3	.	CASSVGTSGGLTDTQYF
TRBV2	TRBJ1-5	.	CASNPGGSNQPQHF
TRBV27	TRBJ1-6	.	CASSLGQGYSPLHF
TRBV5-8	TRBJ1-4	.	CASSSQGEKLFF
TRBV11-2	TRBJ2-5	.	CASSLSFGFGTQYF
TRBV19	TRBJ1-6	.	CASSTHRGGPSPLHF
TRBV19	TRBJ2-7	.	CASTPTGLHYEQYF
TRBV11-3	TRBJ2-7	.	CASSSTGGEQYF
TRBV25-1	TRBJ1-1	.	CASSRQGWNTEAFF
TRBV4-3	TRBJ2-2	.	CASSLSGGAGGELFF